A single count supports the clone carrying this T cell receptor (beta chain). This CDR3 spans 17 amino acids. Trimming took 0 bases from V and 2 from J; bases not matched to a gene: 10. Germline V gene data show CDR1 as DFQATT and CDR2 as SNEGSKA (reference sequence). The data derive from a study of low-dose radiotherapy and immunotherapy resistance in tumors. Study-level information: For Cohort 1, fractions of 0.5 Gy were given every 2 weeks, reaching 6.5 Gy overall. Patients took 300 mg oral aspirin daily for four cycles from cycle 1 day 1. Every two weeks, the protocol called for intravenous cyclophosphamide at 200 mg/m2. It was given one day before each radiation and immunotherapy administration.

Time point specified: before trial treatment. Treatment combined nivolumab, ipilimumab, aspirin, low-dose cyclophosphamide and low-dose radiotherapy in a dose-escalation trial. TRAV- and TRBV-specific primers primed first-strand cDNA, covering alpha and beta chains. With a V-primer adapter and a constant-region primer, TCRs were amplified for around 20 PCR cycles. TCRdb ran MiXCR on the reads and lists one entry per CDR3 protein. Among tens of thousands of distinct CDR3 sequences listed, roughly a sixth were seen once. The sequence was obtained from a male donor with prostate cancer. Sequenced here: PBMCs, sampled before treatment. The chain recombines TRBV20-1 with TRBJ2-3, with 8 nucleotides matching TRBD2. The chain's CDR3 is CSARDIRAGADTDTQYF. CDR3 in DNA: TGCAGTGCTAGAGATATCCGAGCGGGGGCCGACACAGATACGCAGTATTTT.